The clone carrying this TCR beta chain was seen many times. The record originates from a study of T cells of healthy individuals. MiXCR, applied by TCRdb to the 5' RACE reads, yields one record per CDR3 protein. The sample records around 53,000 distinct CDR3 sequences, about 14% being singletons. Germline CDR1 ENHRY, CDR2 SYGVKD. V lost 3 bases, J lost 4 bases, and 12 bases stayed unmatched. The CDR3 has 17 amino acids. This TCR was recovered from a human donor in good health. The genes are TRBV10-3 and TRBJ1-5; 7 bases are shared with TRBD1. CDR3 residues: CAISDSKGATYNQPQHF. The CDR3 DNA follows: TGTGCCATCAGTGATTCTAAGGGGGCTACCTATAATCAGCCCCAGCATTTT.